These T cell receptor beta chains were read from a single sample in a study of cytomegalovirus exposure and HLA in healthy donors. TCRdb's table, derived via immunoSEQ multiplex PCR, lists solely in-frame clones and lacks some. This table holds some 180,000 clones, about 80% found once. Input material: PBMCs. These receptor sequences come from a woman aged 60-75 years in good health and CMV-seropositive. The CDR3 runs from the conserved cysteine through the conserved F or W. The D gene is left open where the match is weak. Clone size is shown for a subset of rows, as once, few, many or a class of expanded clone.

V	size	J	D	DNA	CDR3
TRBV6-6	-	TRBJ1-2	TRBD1	TGTGCCAGCAGCCCGGGACAGGAATCCTATGGCTACACCTTC	CASSPGQESYGYTF
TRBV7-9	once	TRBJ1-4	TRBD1	TGTGCCAGCAGCACGTACAGGGGGAAGGATGAAAAACTGTTTTTT	CASSTYRGKDEKLFF
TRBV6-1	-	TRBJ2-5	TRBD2	TGTGCCAGCAGGCGGCTAGCGGGGATGGAGACCCAGTACTTC	CASRRLAGMETQYF
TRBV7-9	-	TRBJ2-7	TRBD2	TGTGCCAGCAGCGTCCCGGGAGGAGAGCAGTACTTC	CASSVPGGEQYF
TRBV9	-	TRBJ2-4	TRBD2	TGTGCCAGCAGCGTAGAGACTAGCTGGTTGGACATTCAGTACTTC	CASSVETSWLDIQYF
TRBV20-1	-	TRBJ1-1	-	TGCAGTGCTAGGCTTGCTATTGAAGCTTTCTTT	CSARLAIEAFF
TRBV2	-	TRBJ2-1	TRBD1	TGTGCCAGCAGTTTCGACAGGGGCCTCTACAATGAGCAGTTCTTC	CASSFDRGLYNEQFF
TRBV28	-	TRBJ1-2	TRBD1	TGTGCCAGCAGCTCAGCCGGGACAGGGTGGGGTGGCTACACCTTC	CASSSAGTGWGGYTF
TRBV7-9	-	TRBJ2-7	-	TGTTCCAGCAGTTCATCGGACAGTTTCTCCTACGAGCAGTACTTC	CSSSSSDSFSYEQYF
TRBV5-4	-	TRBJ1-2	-	TGTGCCACAAATAGGGACACCGTGTGGGGCTACACCTTC	CATNRDTVWGYTF
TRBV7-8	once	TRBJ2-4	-	TGTGCCAGCAGCTTAAATGATAGAAACAGTCAGTACTTC	CASSLNDRNSQYF
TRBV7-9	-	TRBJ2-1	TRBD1	TGTGCCAGCAGCTTAGATGGCAGGGGGCCCTACAATGAGCAGTTCTTC	CASSLDGRGPYNEQFF
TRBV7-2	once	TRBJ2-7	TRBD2	TGTGCCAGCAGCTCTCGGACTAGCGGGCCGTACGAGCAGTACTTC	CASSSRTSGPYEQYF
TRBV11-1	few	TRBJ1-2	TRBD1	TGTGCCAGCAGTTGGGACAGGGAAGACTATGGCTACACCTTC	CASSWDREDYGYTF
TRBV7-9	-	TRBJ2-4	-	TGTGCCAGCAGCTTAGAAGGCCGCGGGACTCGATTCGGGAACAGTCAGTACTTC	CASSLEGRGTRFGNSQYF
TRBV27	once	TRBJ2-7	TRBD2	TGTGCCAGCAGTTTATTATCAGCCCGGGCCCTAGCGGGAGTTGGCGAGCAGTACTTC	CASSLLSARALAGVGEQYF
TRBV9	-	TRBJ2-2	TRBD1	TGTGCCAGCAGAGCAGGGGGCAACACCGGGGAGCTGTTTTTT	CASRAGGNTGELFF
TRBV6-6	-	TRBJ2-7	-	TGTGCCAGCAGTTATAGTTCGGGGGAGCAGTACTTC	CASSYSSGEQYF
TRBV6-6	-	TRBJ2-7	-	TGTGCCAGCAGTTCGGACAGCTGGCACGAGCAGTACTTC	CASSSDSWHEQYF
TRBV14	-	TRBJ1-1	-	TGTGCCAGCAGTCTCAGTCCTCCCACTGAAGCTTTCTTT	CASSLSPPTEAFF
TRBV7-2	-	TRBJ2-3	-	TGTGCCAGCAGCCACGGGGTAATGGCAGATACGCAGTATTTT	CASSHGVMADTQYF
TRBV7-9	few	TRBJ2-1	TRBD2	TGTGCCAGCAGCTTAGGGGGACTAGCGGGTACCTACAATGAGCAGTTCTTC	CASSLGGLAGTYNEQFF
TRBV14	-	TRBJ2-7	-	TGTGCCAGCAGCCAAACGGGCCTAGCGAGACCCTACGAGCAGTACTTC	CASSQTGLARPYEQYF
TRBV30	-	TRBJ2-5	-	TGTGCCTGGAGCGGAACAGGGCAAGAGACCCAGTACTTC	CAWSGTGQETQYF
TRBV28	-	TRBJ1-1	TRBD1	TGTGCCAGCAGTATCCAGGGGGCTCTGAACACTGAAGCTTTCTTT	CASSIQGALNTEAFF
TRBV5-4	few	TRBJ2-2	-	TGTGCCAGCAGCGGGGGGTCAGGGTCCACCGGGGAGCTGTTTTTT	CASSGGSGSTGELFF
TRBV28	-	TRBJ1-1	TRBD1	TGTGCCAGCAGACGTAAACAGGGGGCGGACACTGAAGCTTTCTTT	CASRRKQGADTEAFF
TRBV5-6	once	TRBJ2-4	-	TGTGCCAGCAGCCTACAGACTAATCTAGCCAAAAACAGTCAGTACTTC	CASSLQTNLAKNSQYF
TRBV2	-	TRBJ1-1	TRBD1	TGTGCCAGCAGTGATTTGGGACAGGGAGGAGCTTTCTTT	CASSDLGQGGAFF
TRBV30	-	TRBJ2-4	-	TGTGCCTGGAGTCCAGCCCGGGAGCACATTCAGTACTTC	CAWSPAREHIQYF
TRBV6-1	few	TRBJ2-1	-	TGTGCCAGCAGTGAGACAGGACTTCGAGATGAGCAGTTCTTC	CASSETGLRDEQFF
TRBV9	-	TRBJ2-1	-	TGTGCCAGCAGCGTAGGGTATAGGGGGAACAATGAGCAGTTCTTC	CASSVGYRGNNEQFF
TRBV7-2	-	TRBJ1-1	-	TGTGCCAGCAGCTTCGGGACACTCAACACTGAAGCTTTCTTT	CASSFGTLNTEAFF
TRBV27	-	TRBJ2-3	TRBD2	TGTGCCAGCAGGTCTAGCGGGGGGAGCACAGATACGCAGTATTTT	CASRSSGGSTDTQYF
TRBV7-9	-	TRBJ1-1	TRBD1	TGTGCCAGCAGCTACGGACAGGGTCGGCCGAACACTGAAGCTTTCTTT	CASSYGQGRPNTEAFF
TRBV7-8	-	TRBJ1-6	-	TGTGCCAGCAGCCAGACAGCTGGACACTATAATTCACCCCTCCACTTT	CASSQTAGHYNSPLHF
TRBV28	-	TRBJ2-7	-	TGTGCCAGCACGTCCTACTACGAGCAGTACTTC	CASTSYYEQYF
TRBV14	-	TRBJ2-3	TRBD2	TGTGCCAGCAGCCAAGGAAGAGCTAGCGGGAGCTCCACAGATACGCAGTATTTT	CASSQGRASGSSTDTQYF
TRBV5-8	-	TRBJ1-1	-	TGTGCCAGCAGCTTGGATGCAGGGTCGACTGAAGCTTTCTTT	CASSLDAGSTEAFF
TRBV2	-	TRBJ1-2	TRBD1	TGTGCCAGCAGTTATACAGGGGGGGCTAGAGGCTACACCTTC	CASSYTGGARGYTF